Listed below are T cell receptor beta chains from one sample, sequenced in a study of T cell repertoires in cytomegalovirus infection. MiXCR, run by TCRdb on the reads, gives a single entry per CDR3 protein. Of 300,000 to 400,000 distinct CDR3 sequences in the sample, 25% to 35% were seen once. Antigen specificity for these receptors is unknown. The sequences come from cultured PBMCs, collected from culture after CMV antigen stimulation. The receptors stem from a human donor in good health (CMV status not recorded). Some clones in this sample may be carry-over from other donors' samples. CDR3s include the opening cysteine and the closing phenylalanine or tryptophan. The D gene is left open where the match is weak. Clone size is not always given. Where it is, it says once, few, many or a class for expanded clones.

>NA|TRBV5-1|TRBJ1-2|NA
TGCGCCAGCAGCTTGTTGGCCCCCGGGACGTTCTATGGCTACACCTTC
CASSLLAPGTFYGYTF
>NA|TRBV6-2/TRBV6-3|TRBJ2-7|NA
TGTGCCAGCAGCCTCGGGGGCCAGCAGGTCTTCAGCTCCTACGAGCAGTACTTC
CASSLGGQQVFSSYEQYF
>TRBD1|TRBV27|TRBJ1-1|NA
TGTGCCAGCAGCCCCGGGACAGGGCGAGAGGCGACTGAAGCTTTCTTT
CASSPGTGREATEAFF
>NA|TRBV20-1|TRBJ2-3|NA
TGCAGTGCTAGAGATCCCCCCACAGATACGCAGTATTTT
CSARDPPTDTQYF
>NA|TRBV6-5|TRBJ2-7|few
TGTGCCAGCAGACCTGCGGCAGGGACCTACGAGCAGTACTTC
CASRPAAGTYEQYF
>NA|TRBV20-1|TRBJ2-1|many
TGCAGTGCCCCTTCGGCCCGACAGCTCTCCTACAATGAGCAGTTCTTC
CSAPSARQLSYNEQFF
>NA|TRBV28|TRBJ2-3|NA
TGTGCCAGCAGTTTCCCCACAGATACGCAGTATTTT
CASSFPTDTQYF
>NA|TRBV19|TRBJ2-2|NA
TGTGCCAGTAGCGTTTCCGGGACGGCTACCGGGGAGCTGTTTTTT
CASSVSGTATGELFF
>NA|TRBV7-8|TRBJ1-1|many
TGTGCCAGCAGCTTAAATGAGAGGACTGAAGCTTTCTTT
CASSLNERTEAFF
>NA|TRBV28|TRBJ1-3|NA
TGTGCCAGCAGTTTACGCCCCTCCTCTGGAAACACCATATATTTT
CASSLRPSSGNTIYF
>NA|TRBV6-2/TRBV6-3|TRBJ1-1|NA
TGTGCCAGCACTTTCTCCCGGGACACTGAAGCTTTCTTT
CASTFSRDTEAFF
>NA|TRBV7-8|TRBJ1-6|few
TGTGCCAGCAGCTTAGACTCGGCAGGGTGGGCACCCCTCCACTTT
CASSLDSAGWAPLHF
>NA|TRBV7-8|TRBJ2-5|few
TGTGCCAGCAGCCAAGGGGTTGAGGGAACCCAGTACTTC
CASSQGVEGTQYF
>NA|TRBV6-1|TRBJ2-2|few
TGTGCCAGCAGTGAATTGGGGAACACCGGGGAGCTGTTTTTT
CASSELGNTGELFF
>TRBD1|TRBV4-2|TRBJ1-2|medium-sized
TGTGCCAGCAGCCAAGCAGGGGTGGACAGGGTCGAACTAATCCTAAAGCTAAACTATGGCTACACCTTC
CASSQAGVDRVELILKLNYGYTF
>TRBD1|TRBV6-6|TRBJ2-1|few
TGTGCCAGCAATAGGGGGACAGGGGCCTACAATGAGCAGTTCTTC
CASNRGTGAYNEQFF
>NA|TRBV19|TRBJ1-1|few
TGTGCCAGTAGCCTGGGGGACGTGGCAGGCACTGAAGCTTTCTTT
CASSLGDVAGTEAFF
>NA|TRBV4-1|TRBJ1-2|few
TGCGCCAGCAGCCAAGGCCCTATATCGTATGGCTACACCTTC
CASSQGPISYGYTF
>TRBD1|TRBV6-5|TRBJ1-2|few
TGTGCCAGCAGACTCCACCAATTAGACAGGGGCCATGGCTACACCTTC
CASRLHQLDRGHGYTF
>TRBD2|TRBV11-2|TRBJ2-1|few
TGTGCCAGCAGCTTAGAGGGGACTAGCTCCCATGAGCAGTTCTTC
CASSLEGTSSHEQFF
>NA|TRBV12-3/TRBV12-4|TRBJ2-1|few
TGTGCCAGCAGTCAAGACCGCAACAATGAGCAGTTCTTC
CASSQDRNNEQFF
>NA|TRBV7-2|TRBJ2-7|many
TGTGCCAGCAGCAAAACGGGCGGAACCTACGAGCAGTACTTC
CASSKTGGTYEQYF
>TRBD2|TRBV28|TRBJ2-1|NA
TGTGCCAGCAGATGGGGACTAGAGATTGGCAGTGAGCAGTTCTTC
CASRWGLEIGSEQFF
>NA|TRBV28|TRBJ1-3|few
TGTGCCAGCAGTCCCGGGCCCTCTGGAAACACCATATATTTT
CASSPGPSGNTIYF
>TRBD1|TRBV28|TRBJ2-7|NA
TGTGCCAGCAGTACCCCTGGGGGACAGGGCGACTACGAGCAGTACTTC
CASSTPGGQGDYEQYF
>TRBD2|TRBV7-9|TRBJ2-1|NA
TGTGCCAGCAGCTTCCTAGCGGGGAAGTACAATGAGCAGTTCTTC
CASSFLAGKYNEQFF
>NA|TRBV7-6|TRBJ2-1|many
TGTGCCAGCAGCTTAGCTTCGGGGGCCATGATCAGTGAGCAGTTCTTC
CASSLASGAMISEQFF
>NA|TRBV7-6|TRBJ1-1|many
TGTGCCAGCAGCTTAGATCTGAACACTGAAGCTTTCTTT
CASSLDLNTEAFF
>NA|TRBV6-2/TRBV6-3|TRBJ1-1|NA
TGTGCCAGCAGCTCCCAGACTCCATACACTGAAGCTTTCTTT
CASSSQTPYTEAFF
>TRBD2|TRBV5-1|TRBJ2-2|NA
TGCGCCAGCAGCCCTTCTAGCGGTTACTCGAACACCGGGGAGCTGTTTTTT
CASSPSSGYSNTGELFF
>NA|TRBV10-1|TRBJ2-2|few
TGCGCCAGCAGTGAGTCTTACACCGGGGAGCTGTTTTTT
CASSESYTGELFF
>NA|TRBV12-3/TRBV12-4|TRBJ2-7|NA
TGTGCCAGCAGTTCGGAGATAACCGGGTACGAGCAGTACTTC
CASSSEITGYEQYF
>NA|TRBV29-1|TRBJ2-7|NA
TGCAGCGTTAAGGACTACGAGCAGTACTTC
CSVKDYEQYF
>NA|TRBV6-2/TRBV6-3|TRBJ2-7|few
TGTGCCAGCAGCCAGCAGTCTCGTGAGTACTTC
CASSQQSREYF
>TRBD1|TRBV5-1|TRBJ1-1|NA
TGCGCCAGCAGCATCGAACCGGGACAGGGAGGGGGTTTAAACACTGAAGCTTTCTTT
CASSIEPGQGGGLNTEAFF
>NA|TRBV27|TRBJ1-2|few
TGTGCCAGCAGTCTTTCCCAGGGAGTGGGTCATGGCTACACCTTC
CASSLSQGVGHGYTF
>NA|TRBV11-2|TRBJ2-7|many
TGTGCCAGCAGCTTTACAGGCTCCTACGAGCAGTACTTC
CASSFTGSYEQYF
>NA|TRBV28|TRBJ2-7|few
TGTGCCAGTCACGAGGGGGGGACTCCAAACTACGAGCAGTACTTC
CASHEGGTPNYEQYF
>NA|TRBV6-6|TRBJ1-2|few
TGTGCCAGCAGTACTGGTCGCGATCTAAACTATGGCTACACCTTC
CASSTGRDLNYGYTF
>NA|TRBV7-2|TRBJ1-2|NA
TGTGCCAGCAGCTTAGTGGGCAGCTTGTATGGCTACACCTTC
CASSLVGSLYGYTF
>TRBD1|TRBV7-4|TRBJ1-2|NA
TGTGCCAGCAGCTTACCAGACAGGGGAGAAAATGGCTACACCTTC
CASSLPDRGENGYTF
>TRBD1|TRBV24-1|TRBJ2-7|NA
TGTGCCACCAGTGAGCCGACGACAGGGGCATATTCCTACGAGCAGTACTTC
CATSEPTTGAYSYEQYF
>NA|TRBV6-5|TRBJ2-7|few
TGTGCCAGCAGTTACACGGGGCTCTCCTACGAGCAGTACTTC
CASSYTGLSYEQYF
>NA|TRBV7-2|TRBJ2-2|NA
TGTGCCAGCAGCCCGGGGTACTTACGGGGTGGATGGAGCACCGGGGAGCTGTTTTTT
CASSPGYLRGGWSTGELFF
>TRBD1|TRBV20-1|TRBJ1-4|few
TGCAGTGCTAGTAAACAGGGGGAGGGTGAAAAACTGTTTTTT
CSASKQGEGEKLFF
>NA|TRBV6-1|TRBJ1-4|few
TGTGCCAGCAGTGAAGGAGGTGCAGGGGAAAAACTGTTTTTT
CASSEGGAGEKLFF
>TRBD1|TRBV19|TRBJ1-2|NA
TGTGCCAGTAGGGAGGACAGGGGGCCTGGCTACACCTTC
CASREDRGPGYTF